This T cell receptor beta chain emerged from a study of blood T cell repertoires in COVID-19. As processed by the authors: Amplification of reference gene primers was used by the study to estimate nucleated cell counts. Libraries were prepared by immunoSEQ multiplex PCR; TCRdb keeps only in-frame clonotypes and omits some of them. That table is the source of V, J and clone size, and D and trimming were worked out from the DNA. In the table there are about 160,000 clones, approximately 90% of which are singletons. CDR3 length: 16 amino acids. Germline assignment: CDR1 MGHRA and CDR2 YSYEKL. V dropped 4 bases and J dropped 1 base, with 11 bases sitting between them.

The J gene is TRBJ2-6, the V gene TRBV4-1; D gene uncertain. Sequenced sample: peripheral blood. This clonotype was obtained from a man aged 18 to 35 with acute or convalescent COVID-19. Written as DNA, the CDR3 is TGCGCCAGCAGCCTGAAACAGAAATCTGGGGCCAACGTCCTGACTTTC. It codes for CASSLKQKSGANVLTF.